Given below is one TCR beta chain in context. This entry is derived from a study of blood T cell repertoires in COVID-19. The protocol was immunoSEQ multiplex PCR, while the TCRdb copy is restricted to in-frame clones and leaves out a portion. The sample lists 250,000 to 300,000 clones; 85% to 90% were seen once. V gave up 6 bases and J gave up 5 bases; unmatched junction bases: 10. The CDR3 extends over 16 amino acids. The V gene's germline CDR1 is SGHAT and CDR2 FQNNGV. The chain links TRBV11-2 to TRBJ2-2; 9 nucleotides align to TRBD2. What was sequenced was peripheral blood. The clonotype was recovered from a young woman with COVID-19, enrolled during active disease. The CDR3 coding sequence is TGTGCCAGCAGTCCAGCCCAGCGGGGGGTAACCGGGGAGCTGTTTTTT. This codes for CASSPAQRGVTGELFF.